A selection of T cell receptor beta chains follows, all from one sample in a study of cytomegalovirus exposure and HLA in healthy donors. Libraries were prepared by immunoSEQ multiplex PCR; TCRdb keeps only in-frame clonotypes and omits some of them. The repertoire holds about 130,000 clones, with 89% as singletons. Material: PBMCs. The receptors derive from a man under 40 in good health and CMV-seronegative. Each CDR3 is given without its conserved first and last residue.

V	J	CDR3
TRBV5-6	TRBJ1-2	ASSLRTVTNYGYT
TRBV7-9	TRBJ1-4	ASSHGQGWATNEKLF
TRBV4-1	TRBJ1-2	ASSPTAGRRYYGYT
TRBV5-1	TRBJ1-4	ASSLDRATNEKLF
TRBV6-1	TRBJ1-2	ASSEAGEAGYT
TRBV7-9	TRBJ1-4	ASSSSETDPRKLF
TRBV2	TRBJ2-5	ASTLYQETQY
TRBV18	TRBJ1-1	ASSLSPTTGGTEAF
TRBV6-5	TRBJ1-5	ASSFGGGQPQH
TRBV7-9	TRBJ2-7	ASSSTGPVYSYEQY
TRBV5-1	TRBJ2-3	ASSSPLQGTTQY
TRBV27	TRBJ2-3	ASSSTSGGTDTQY
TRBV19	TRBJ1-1	ATITGMAPNTEAF
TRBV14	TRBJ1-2	ASSQGTGNYGYT
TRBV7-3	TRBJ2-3	ASSLTSTGRHTQY
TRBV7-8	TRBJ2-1	ASSLFSEQF
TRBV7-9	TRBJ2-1	ASTHSYNEQF
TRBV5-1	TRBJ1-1	ASSLAGVLNTEAF
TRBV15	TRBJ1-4	ATSRGGNRGNEKLF
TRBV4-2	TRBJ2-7	ASSPFTGTGGLYEQY
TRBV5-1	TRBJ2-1	ASSGTGSLRNEQF
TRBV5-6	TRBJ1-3	ASSPGAGTGVSGNTIY
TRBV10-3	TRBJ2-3	AISELLGGPADTQY
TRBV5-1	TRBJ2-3	ASSLVPGGLTDTQY
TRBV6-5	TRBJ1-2	ASSYSRDPAYGYT
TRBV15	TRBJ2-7	ATSRDRTGAYEQY
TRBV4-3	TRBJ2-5	ASSQAAGTSAKTQY
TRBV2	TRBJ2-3	ASSRLAGVWSTDTQY
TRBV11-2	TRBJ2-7	ASSLGGHPSYEQY
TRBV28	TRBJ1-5	ASSPTDRLNQPQH
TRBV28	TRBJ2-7	ASRRTGGSYEQY
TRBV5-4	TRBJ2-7	ASSLWTGDHLYEQY
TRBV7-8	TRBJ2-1	ASSLGSFTGREQF
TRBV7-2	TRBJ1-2	ASSLDQALVT
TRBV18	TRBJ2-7	ASSPGRRASGREQY